The 26 T cell receptor beta chains listed next were all sequenced from one sample in a study of blood T cell repertoires in COVID-19. Libraries were prepared by immunoSEQ multiplex PCR; TCRdb keeps only in-frame clonotypes and omits some of them. The table has about 400,000 clones, around nine tenths seen once. Material: peripheral blood. These TCRs come from a human donor in a cohort sampled during active COVID-19.

The chain uses TRBV11-2 and TRBJ2-7; 7 nucleotides align to TRBD2. Germline lookup yields CDR1 SGHAT and CDR2 FQNNGV. The trim removed 10 bases at V and 1 base at J, leaving 10 bases unmatched. This CDR3 is built from 14 residues. The CDR3 spells CATSRASGSYEQYF. The CDR3 DNA follows: TGTGCCACAAGCCGGGCTAGCGGTTCCTACGAGCAGTACTTC.

The chain recombines TRBV28 with TRBJ1-5, with D possibly matching TRBD1 (6 bases). Per germline, CDR1 MDHEN and CDR2 SYDVKM. Trimming stripped 6 bases from V and 3 bases from J, with 15 bases between. This CDR3 spans 15 amino acids. The CDR3 nucleotides read TGTGCCAGCAGCACCGGAGGGGGGGTCAATCAGCCCCAGCATTTT. It yields the protein CASSTGGGVNQPQHF.

The chain joins TRBV10-2 to TRBJ2-7, with 9 positions matching TRBD1. CDR1 is WSHSY and CDR2 is SAAADI in the germline V gene. The J segment lost 2 bases and the V segment lost 3 bases, leaving 5 bases of the junction unmatched. The CDR3 spans 15 residues. CDR3 in amino acids: CASSEIGTGTYEQYF. DNA for the CDR3: TGCGCCAGCAGTGAAATCGGGACAGGGACCTACGAGCAGTACTTC.

This clone was picked up a small number of times. The chain has TRBV30 and TRBJ1-1; 9 bases are a match to TRBD1. J was trimmed by 3 bases and V by 4 bases; bases with no gene match: 15. Germline assignment: CDR1 GTSNPN and CDR2 SVGIG (reference sequence). This CDR3 is 17 amino acids long. The CDR3 here is CAWTPPGQGYVDTEAFF. The DNA of the CDR3 is TGTGCCTGGACCCCCCCGGGACAGGGTTATGTGGACACTGAAGCTTTCTTT.

The gene calls are TRBV18 and TRBJ2-1, with 9 nucleotides matching TRBD2. The V segment lost 6 bases and the J segment 5 bases; nucleotides outside the gene matches: 17. Germline V CDR1 and CDR2: KGHSH, LQKENI. This CDR3 comprises 18 residues. This CDR3 is CASSRGASGMAPHNEQFF. In DNA form, the CDR3 reads TGTGCCAGCTCTCGGGGGGCTAGCGGGATGGCCCCCCACAATGAGCAGTTCTTC.

This clone is a singleton in its sample. The chain is built from TRBV19 and TRBJ2-1; 7 nucleotides line up with TRBD2. The CDR3 has 13 residues. Germline CDR1 is LNHDA and CDR2 is SQIVND (reference sequence). V dropped 6 bases and J dropped 4; count of bases not matched to a gene: 3. The chain's CDR3 is CASSGRKYNEQFF. CDR3 coding DNA: TGTGCCAGTAGCGGGAGGAAGTACAATGAGCAGTTCTTC.

The chain recombines TRBV10-3 with TRBJ1-2; TRBD1 is a possible D gene (5 bases). Trimming pared 3 bases from V and 4 bases from J, leaving 9 bases between. From germline, CDR1 is ENHRY and CDR2 SYGVKD. The CDR3 is 13 amino acids. The CDR3 sequence is CAISDRGSYGYTF. DNA of the CDR3: TGTGCCATCAGTGATAGGGGAAGCTATGGCTACACCTTC.

The V gene is TRBV5-1, the J gene TRBJ2-7; maybe TRBD1 (6 bases). The germline V gene has CDR1 SGHRS and CDR2 YFSETQ. The CDR3 runs to 13 residues. V dropped 5 bases and J dropped 2 bases, with 11 bases sitting between them. The CDR3 loop is CASSTGQTYEQYF. For the CDR3, the DNA is TGCGCCAGCAGTACCGGACAGACCTACGAGCAGTACTTC. The variable domain in full, completed from reference TRBV5-1 and TRBJ2-7, reads KAGVTQTPRYLIKTRGQQVTLSCSPISGHRSVSWYQQTPGQGLQFLFEYFSETQRNKGNFPGRFSGRQFSNSRSEMNVSTLELGDSALYLCASSTGQTYEQYFGPGTRLTVT.

Concerning this clone itself: The sample has other DNA sequences that encode this CDR3 too. The chain joins TRBV18 to TRBJ2-5, with D perhaps matching TRBD1 (5 bases). Between the trimmed V and J ends, which lost 1 base and 2 bases, there was a span of 5 bases. The CDR3 has 13 residues. The germline V gene encodes CDR1 KGHSH and CDR2 LQKENI. CDR3 residues: CASSPRQQETQYF. For the CDR3, the DNA is TGTGCCAGCTCACCACGACAGCAAGAGACCCAGTACTTC.

V is TRBV29-1 and J is TRBJ2-7, with 7 bases identical to TRBD1. Germline trimming cut 0 bases from V and 3 bases from J; bases unmatched to any gene: 11. The CDR3 runs 16 residues. Germline V gives CDR1 SQVTM, CDR2 ANQGSEA. Here the CDR3 reads CSVEDPERTGGYEQYF. The CDR3 DNA reads TGCAGCGTTGAAGATCCAGAACGGACAGGTGGCTACGAGCAGTACTTC.

The chain carries TRBV6-5 and TRBJ2-7; 11 bases align to TRBD2. Germline CDR1 MNHEY, CDR2 SVGAGI. The V and J ends lost 7 bases and 2 bases, in that order; junction bases with no gene match: 7. CDR3 length: 15 residues. CDR3 DNA: TGTGCCAGCAAAGCCGGGACTAGCGGTACCTACGAGCAGTACTTC. Translating it yields CASKAGTSGTYEQYF.

This chain uses TRBV6-1 with TRBJ2-5, with 8 bases that match TRBD2. The junction had 13 bases not matched to a gene; V was cut back by 2 bases and J by 5 bases. The CDR3 spans 17 residues. Germline V gene sequence: CDR1 MNHNS, CDR2 SASEGT. The CDR3 loop is CASSEYFGGVKGETQYF. In DNA form, the CDR3 reads TGTGCCAGCAGTGAATATTTCGGGGGGGTTAAAGGGGAGACCCAGTACTTC.

The chain recombines TRBV24-1 with TRBJ1-4; D is perhaps TRBD1 (5 bases). The CDR3 contains 13 residues. Germline lookup yields CDR1 KGHDR and CDR2 SFDVKD. Trimming removed 8 bases at V and 8 bases at J, with 14 bases between. DNA of the CDR3: TGTGCCACCACGGGGGAGGGGCCGGAAAAACTGTTTTTT. Translated, it gives CATTGEGPEKLFF.

This chain uses TRBV6-5 with TRBJ2-7; TRBD2 matches 8 bases. V dropped 6 bases and J dropped 4; count of bases not matched to a gene: 5. CDR1 is MNHEY and CDR2 is SVGAGI in the germline V gene. This CDR3 comprises 13 residues. The CDR3 DNA is TGTGCCAGCAGCGGGGGGGCCCAATACGAGCAGTACTTC. It codes for CASSGGAQYEQYF.

The chain employs TRBV27 and TRBJ1-3, with 8 bases fitting TRBD1. This CDR3 has 16 amino acids. J gave up 4 bases and V 6 bases, and 11 bases lay outside the gene matches. Germline V gene sequence: CDR1 MNHEY, CDR2 SMNVEV (reference sequence). CDR3 loop: CASRPTGVLSGNTIYF. As DNA, the CDR3 is TGTGCCAGCAGACCGACAGGGGTATTGTCCGGAAACACCATATATTTT.

This chain uses TRBV6-5 with TRBJ1-5; D is unclear. Germline lookup yields CDR1 MNHEY and CDR2 SVGAGI. CDR3 length: 12 amino acids. The germline V and J ends were trimmed by 7 bases and 0 bases, with 4 bases remaining between them. In nucleotides, the CDR3 is TGTGCCAGCACCCATAGCAATCAGCCCCAGCATTTT. Protein: CASTHSNQPQHF.

The chain combines TRBV5-4 with TRBJ1-5; TRBD1 matches at 8 bases. Per germline, CDR1 SGHNT and CDR2 YYREEE (reference sequence). The J segment lost 4 bases and the V segment lost 0 bases, leaving 12 bases of the junction unmatched. CDR3 length equals 18 residues. The CDR3 protein is CASSLGGQGIGGNQPQHF. The CDR3 DNA sequence: TGTGCCAGCAGCTTGGGCGGACAGGGAATTGGAGGGAATCAGCCCCAGCATTTT.

This chain connects TRBV5-8 to TRBJ1-1; TRBD1 might be the D (5 bases). CDR1 is SGHTS and CDR2 is YDEGEE in the germline V gene. The ends were cut back, 2 bases at V and 8 bases at J, with 10 bases in the middle. The CDR3 is 12 amino acids. CDR3 in amino acids: CASSFFTGEAFF. Written as DNA, the CDR3 is TGTGCCAGCAGCTTTTTCACAGGAGAAGCTTTCTTT.

This sequence joins TRBV18 and TRBJ1-2; possible D gene TRBD1, 6 bases. Germline V gene lookup returns CDR1 KGHSH and CDR2 LQKENI. The length of the CDR3 is 16 residues. The ends were cut back, 3 bases at V and 3 bases at J, with 17 bases in the middle. In DNA form, the CDR3 reads TGTGCCAGCTCACCCTCCGTGGGCAGGGGTGACTATGGCTACACCTTC. It specifies CASSPSVGRGDYGYTF.

The chain carries TRBV5-1 and TRBJ1-2, with a weak D call TRBD1 (5 bases). The CDR3 is 14 amino acids. Germline CDR1 and CDR2: SGHRS and YFSETQ. Trimming took 4 bases from V and 9 from J, leaving 19 bases between them. CDR3 DNA: TGCGCCAGCAGCCCCTGGGGGGGAGAGGGTAGCTACACCTTC. The encoded protein is CASSPWGGEGSYTF.

This clone was counted once. The chain employs TRBV4-2 and TRBJ2-4; D call uncertain. V was pared by 1 base and J by 0 bases, with 7 bases between. This CDR3 region has 15 residues. The germline V gene encodes CDR1 LGHNA and CDR2 YNFKEQ. CDR3 in DNA: TGTGCCAGCAGCCAAGGGGCCTTAGCCAAAAACATTCAGTACTTC. This gives the protein CASSQGALAKNIQYF.

This chain connects TRBV12-3 or TRBV12-4 to TRBJ2-1; D may be TRBD2 (5 bases). CDR3 length equals 13 residues. Trimming shortened V by 5 bases and J by 10 bases, and 15 bases separated the two germline ends. In DNA form, the CDR3 reads TGTGCCAGCAGTCTAGGAGGAGGATACGAGCAGTTCTTC. It specifies CASSLGGGYEQFF.

This chain joins TRBV19 and TRBJ1-5; no clear D. The CDR3 has 12 amino acids. Germline V gene lookup returns CDR1 LNHDA and CDR2 SQIVND (reference sequence). The V and J ends lost 2 bases and 6 bases respectively, with 5 bases between them. CDR3 region: CASSISGQPQHF. CDR3 nucleotide sequence: TGTGCCAGTAGTATATCGGGTCAGCCCCAGCATTTT.

The chain is built from TRBV7-2 and TRBJ2-7, with 7 bases matching TRBD2. Germline V gives CDR1 SGHTA, CDR2 FQGNSA. The length of the CDR3 is 14 residues. The trim removed 4 bases at V and 7 bases at J, leaving 10 bases unmatched. CDR3: CASSYEGGDGEQYF. In nucleotides, the CDR3 is TGTGCCAGCAGCTACGAGGGAGGGGACGGGGAGCAGTACTTC.

This CDR3 is CASGTSGSSYEQYF. CDR3 DNA: TGTGCCAGTGGGACTAGCGGGAGCTCCTACGAGCAGTACTTC. The chain couples TRBV19 to TRBJ2-7; TRBD2 aligns across 14 bases. The V gene's germline CDR1 is LNHDA and CDR2 SQIVND (reference sequence). J gave up 0 bases and V 8 bases, and 0 bases lay outside the gene matches. The CDR3 has 14 residues.

The rearrangement joins TRBV29-1 to TRBJ2-1, with D tentatively TRBD2 (6 bases). V was clipped by 3 bases and J by 0 bases, with 18 bases between them. The CDR3 consists of 17 residues. Germline V gene sequence: CDR1 SQVTM, CDR2 ANQGSEA. The CDR3 spells CSVEAAGGSRSYNEQFF. The CDR3 DNA follows: TGCAGCGTTGAGGCAGCTGGGGGGTCTCGCTCCTACAATGAGCAGTTCTTC.